These 30 T cell receptor beta chains were all obtained from the same sample, sequenced in a study of siplizumab effects on memory and regulatory T cells. TCRdb's copy holds only in-frame clones and misses some; the assay was immunoSEQ multiplex PCR. The repertoire holds 85,000 to 130,000 clones, with approximately 93% as singletons. The sequenced sample was Tregs sorted from blood. Receptor source: a human donor in good health.

The rearrangement joins TRBV18 to TRBJ2-5; possible D gene TRBD2, 5 bases. Germline CDR1 is KGHSH and CDR2 is LQKENI. Trimming took off 1 base at V and 9 bases at J, with 18 bases between the two ends. The CDR3 covers 15 residues. CDR3 residues: CASSPQTNRGSAQYF. The CDR3 DNA is TGTGCCAGCTCACCACAGACAAATCGGGGTTCGGCCCAGTACTTC. Based on the CDR3 plus reference TRBV18 and TRBJ2-5, the full variable domain is NAGVMQNPRHLVRRRGQEARLRCSPMKGHSHVYWYRQLPEEGLKFMVYLQKENIIDESGMPKERFSAEFPKEGPSILRIQQVVRGDSAAYFCASSPQTNRGSAQYFGPGTRLLVL.

V and J are TRBV7-9 and TRBJ2-3; 7 bases align to TRBD2. The CDR3 runs 17 residues. V shed 0 bases, J shed 0 bases, and the junction held 6 bases outside the gene matches. Germline loops: CDR1 SEHNR, CDR2 FQNEAQ (reference sequence). CDR3 sequence reads: CASSLAPLAASTDTQYF. The CDR3 DNA sequence: TGTGCCAGCAGCTTAGCGCCTCTAGCGGCTAGCACAGATACGCAGTATTTT.

The chain carries TRBV19 and TRBJ1-1; a weak D match, TRBD1 (5 bases). This CDR3 contains 17 residues. The germline gives CDR1 LNHDA, CDR2 SQIVND (reference sequence). Trimming removed 5 bases from V and 0 bases from J, with 19 bases in between. The CDR3 sequence is CASSLLGDRIMNTEAFF. CDR3 sequence (DNA): TGTGCCAGTAGTCTCTTGGGGGACCGCATAATGAACACTGAAGCTTTCTTT.

The rearrangement links TRBV18 to TRBJ2-7; a weak D match, TRBD2 (6 bases). Trimming left V 3 bases short and J 3 bases short, with 12 bases between. The CDR3 contains 14 residues. The germline V gene has CDR1 KGHSH and CDR2 LQKENI. This chain's CDR3 is CASSPLETSYEQYF. DNA of the CDR3: TGTGCCAGCTCACCCCTAGAGACTAGCTACGAGCAGTACTTC. Supplemented by reference TRBV18 and TRBJ2-7, the full variable domain reads NAGVMQNPRHLVRRRGQEARLRCSPMKGHSHVYWYRQLPEEGLKFMVYLQKENIIDESGMPKERFSAEFPKEGPSILRIQQVVRGDSAAYFCASSPLETSYEQYFGPGTRLTVT.

The rearrangement links TRBV5-5 to TRBJ2-7; perhaps TRBD2 as D (6 bases). Trimming removed 4 bases from V and 6 bases from J, with 11 bases in between. The length of the CDR3 is 12 residues. The germline V gene has CDR1 SGHKS and CDR2 YYEKEE (reference sequence). CDR3 sequence reads: CASSRDFSEQYF. The CDR3 coding sequence is TGTGCCAGCAGCCGGGACTTTTCCGAGCAGTACTTC.

V usage is TRBV19 and J usage is TRBJ2-1, with TRBD1 as a possible D gene (8 bases). Germline V CDR1 and CDR2: LNHDA, SQIVND (reference sequence). V was trimmed by 5 bases and J by 7 bases, leaving 12 bases between them. The CDR3 is 13 residues long. CDR3 DNA sequence: TGTGCCAGTAGTGCACAGGGGGGGAATGAGCAGTTCTTC. As protein: CASSAQGGNEQFF.

The chain has TRBV27 and TRBJ1-6; possible D gene TRBD1, 5 bases. The CDR3 loop spans 14 amino acids. V was trimmed by 0 bases and J by 5 bases, leaving 5 bases between them. In germline, CDR1 is MNHEY, CDR2 SMNVEV (reference sequence). In DNA form, the CDR3 reads TGTGCCAGCAGTTTATCGACAGATAATTCACCCCTCCACTTT. The encoded protein is CASSLSTDNSPLHF.

The V and J genes are TRBV5-4 and TRBJ1-1; D not certain. This CDR3 contains 13 residues. Trimming pared 3 bases from V and 5 bases from J, leaving 11 bases between. Germline V lookup: CDR1 SGHNT, CDR2 YYREEE (reference sequence). Here the CDR3 reads CASSSSEVTEAFF. The DNA for the CDR3 is TGTGCCAGCAGCTCTTCCGAGGTAACTGAAGCTTTCTTT.

This clone showed up just once. The V call is TRBV6-1, the J call TRBJ1-3; D unclear. The V end was cut by 8 bases, the J end by 4 bases, with 9 bases between. Germline V gives CDR1 MNHNS, CDR2 SASEGT. The CDR3 covers 12 residues. The DNA of the CDR3 is TGTGCCAGCTCAGGCTACGGAAACACCATATATTTT. It codes for CASSGYGNTIYF.

The V call is TRBV9, the J call TRBJ2-3; D is undetermined. Germline CDR1 SGDLS, CDR2 YYNGEE. The CDR3 totals 14 residues. The ends were cut back, 0 bases at V and 6 bases at J, with 11 bases in the middle. CDR3 DNA: TGTGCCAGCAGCGTAGGACATAACCCGGATACGCAGTATTTT. Translation: CASSVGHNPDTQYF.

The chain recombines TRBV29-1 with TRBJ2-1; TRBD1 might be the D (6 bases). CDR1 is SQVTM and CDR2 is ANQGSEA in the germline V gene. V dropped 2 bases and J dropped 7 bases, with 12 bases sitting between them. The length of the CDR3 is 13 residues. The CDR3 bases are TGCAGCGTTGAACTGCAGGGGTGGAATGAGCAGTTCTTC. This codes for CSVELQGWNEQFF.

The chain joins TRBV18 to TRBJ1-1; TRBD1 is a possible D gene (6 bases). CDR3 size: 12 residues. In germline, CDR1 is KGHSH, CDR2 LQKENI. The germline V and J ends were trimmed by 5 bases and 8 bases, with 12 bases remaining between them. The CDR3 is CASSAGTTEAFF. CDR3 bases: TGTGCCAGCTCAGCCGGGACAACGGAAGCTTTCTTT.

Only one count was recorded for this clone. The gene calls are TRBV18 and TRBJ1-1; D remains unclear. The germline gives CDR1 KGHSH, CDR2 LQKENI. The ends were cut back, 5 bases at V and 1 base at J, with 8 bases in the middle. This CDR3 region has 13 residues. CDR3 residues: CASSGQGNTEAFF. The CDR3 coding sequence is TGTGCCAGCTCAGGTCAAGGGAACACTGAAGCTTTCTTT.

The V gene is TRBV9, the J gene TRBJ2-4; D call uncertain. The CDR3 sequence is 15 residues long. V was clipped by 0 bases and J by 0 bases, with 7 bases between them. Per the germline V gene, CDR1 is SGDLS and CDR2 is YYNGEE. The CDR3 DNA reads TGTGCCAGCAGCGTAGGGAGCTTAGCCAAAAACATTCAGTACTTC. Translated, it gives CASSVGSLAKNIQYF.

The rearrangement uses TRBV11-2 and TRBJ1-1, with 7 bases that match TRBD1. The ends lost 5 bases at V and 8 bases at J; junction bases unmatched: 8. This CDR3 region has 13 residues. The germline gives CDR1 SGHAT, CDR2 FQNNGV. The CDR3 reads CASSLQGWGEAFF. For the CDR3, the DNA is TGTGCCAGCAGCCTACAGGGGTGGGGCGAAGCTTTCTTT.

The genes are TRBV16 and TRBJ1-1; D not certain. The V end lost 5 bases, the J end lost 0 bases, and 7 bases lay between the germline ends. Looked up from germline, CDR1 is KGHSY and CDR2 is FQNENV. CDR3 length equals 13 residues. The CDR3 bases are TGTGCCAGCAGCGCCGCCGTGAACACTGAAGCTTTCTTT. Amino acid sequence: CASSAAVNTEAFF.

In regard to this clone: Other DNA sequences in this specimen translate into the identical CDR3. This rearrangement joins TRBV6-1 to TRBJ2-7; D is unclear. Germline V CDR1 and CDR2: MNHNS, SASEGT. Trimming took 8 bases from V and 0 from J, leaving 8 bases between them. This CDR3 has 12 residues. The CDR3, as DNA: TGTGCCAGCGGTCTAAGCTCCTACGAGCAGTACTTC. This gives the protein CASGLSSYEQYF.

The J gene is TRBJ2-5, the V gene TRBV11-1, with TRBD1 as a possible D gene (5 bases). The CDR3 sequence is 13 residues long. The ends were cut back, 6 bases at V and 4 bases at J, with 12 bases in the middle. Looked up from germline, CDR1 is SGHAT and CDR2 is FQDESV (reference sequence). The CDR3 is CASSHTGTETQYF. The CDR3 bases are TGTGCCAGCAGTCACACAGGTACAGAGACCCAGTACTTC.

This chain uses TRBV15 with TRBJ2-1, with a weak D call TRBD2 (5 bases). This CDR3 has 11 amino acids. Per germline, CDR1 LNHNV and CDR2 YYDKDF (reference sequence). V gave up 3 bases and J gave up 9 bases, with 6 bases separating them. Written as DNA, the CDR3 is TGTGCCACCAGCAGGAGCGGTGAGCAGTTCTTC. Amino acid sequence: CATSRSGEQFF.

The table lists this clone with a count of one. The chain employs TRBV11-3 and TRBJ2-2; 8 bases are shared with TRBD1. The germline V gene has CDR1 SGHNT and CDR2 YENEEA. The CDR3 has 13 amino acids. DNA for the CDR3: TGTGGATCCGGACAGGGTGTCACCGGGGAGCTGTTTTTT. This translates into CGSGQGVTGELFF.

This clone is a singleton in its sample. This rearrangement joins TRBV4-3 to TRBJ2-3; 11 nucleotides line up with TRBD2. CDR1 is LGHNA and CDR2 is YSLEER in the germline V gene. This CDR3 spans 19 amino acids. Unmatched junction bases numbered 9, after V lost 1 base and J lost 0 bases. The CDR3 nucleotides are TGCGCCAGCAGCCAAGGGTACTCGACTAGCGGGACGAGCACAGATACGCAGTATTTT. It yields the protein CASSQGYSTSGTSTDTQYF.

This chain joins TRBV7-9 and TRBJ2-1; D is perhaps TRBD2 (5 bases). The CDR3 has 15 residues. V was trimmed by 5 bases and J by 10 bases, leaving 21 bases between them. Per the germline V gene, CDR1 is SEHNR and CDR2 is FQNEAQ (reference sequence). The CDR3 region is CASSLRRTGIVEQFF. The CDR3 nucleotides are TGTGCCAGCAGCCTTAGAAGGACCGGGATCGTCGAGCAGTTCTTC.

There are a few counts of this clone. This sequence joins TRBV29-1 and TRBJ1-2; D is unclear. CDR1 is SQVTM, CDR2 ANQGSEA, per germline. The CDR3 has 12 residues. Trimming removed 5 bases at V and 1 base at J, with 8 bases between. CDR3 nucleotide sequence: TGCAGCGTTATGGACGGTAACTATGGCTACACCTTC. Protein product: CSVMDGNYGYTF.

V usage is TRBV6-6 and J usage is TRBJ1-1; the match to TRBD1 covers 7 bases. The CDR3 extends over 13 amino acids. Germline CDR1 MNHNY, CDR2 SVGAGI (reference sequence). With V trimmed by 5 bases and J by 7 bases, 7 bases remained unmatched. The CDR3 DNA sequence: TGTGCCAGCAGTACCCAGGGGACAGTTGAAGCTTTCTTT. Amino acid sequence: CASSTQGTVEAFF.

The table lists this clone with a count of one. The chain couples TRBV27 to TRBJ1-2; 10 bases are a match to TRBD1. Germline trimming cut 5 bases from V and 3 bases from J; bases unmatched to any gene: 6. The V gene's germline CDR1 is MNHEY and CDR2 SMNVEV (reference sequence). This CDR3 region has 15 residues. The CDR3 DNA sequence: TGTGCCAGCAGTCCCCGGGACAGGGGCCACTATGGCTACACCTTC. Residues: CASSPRDRGHYGYTF.

This clone has a handful of counts. This chain connects TRBV18 to TRBJ1-1; D unclear. The CDR3 has 12 residues. With 6 bases removed from V and 0 bases from J, the gap between germline ends came to 5 bases. Germline V gene data show CDR1 as KGHSH and CDR2 as LQKENI. The CDR3 loop reads CASSLLNTEAFF. The CDR3 DNA reads as TGTGCCAGCTCTCTATTGAACACTGAAGCTTTCTTT.

The chain employs TRBV7-6 and TRBJ2-1; maybe TRBD2 (7 bases). Germline V gene sequence: CDR1 SGHVS, CDR2 FNYEAQ. Deletions cut 5 bases from V and 12 bases from J, with 17 bases between. The CDR3 runs to 13 residues. The CDR3 is CASSEGGPGRQFF. The CDR3 nucleotides are TGTGCCAGCAGCGAGGGGGGGCCGGGCCGGCAGTTCTTC.

V gene TRBV7-8 combines with J gene TRBJ1-5; a weak D match, TRBD1 (6 bases). Between the trimmed V and J ends, which lost 3 bases and 0 bases, there was a span of 9 bases. Per germline, CDR1 SGHVS and CDR2 FQNEAQ. The CDR3 loop spans 15 amino acids. CDR3 protein: CASSLDRASNQPQHF. CDR3 nucleotide sequence: TGTGCCAGCAGCTTGGACAGAGCTAGCAATCAGCCCCAGCATTTT.

This chain uses TRBV7-2 with TRBJ2-1, with D perhaps TRBD2 (5 bases). CDR3 length: 16 amino acids. In germline, CDR1 is SGHTA, CDR2 FQGNSA. The ends were cut back, 3 bases at V and 4 bases at J, with 16 bases in the middle. This CDR3 is CASSFGGSSGYNEQFF. The CDR3 bases are TGTGCCAGCAGCTTTGGTGGGAGCTCGGGGTACAATGAGCAGTTCTTC.

The chain links TRBV4-1 to TRBJ2-7; 9 bases match TRBD1. Germline CDR1 is MGHRA and CDR2 is YSYEKL. V lost 1 base and J lost 6; bases outside the gene matches: 4. This CDR3 spans 14 amino acids. The CDR3 spells CASSQGRTGAEQYF. The CDR3 DNA sequence: TGCGCCAGCAGCCAAGGCCGGACAGGGGCCGAGCAGTACTTC.